One sample yielded the 2 T cell receptor beta chains listed below, sequenced in a study of early stage breast cancer tumors. TCRdb's table, derived via immunoSEQ multiplex PCR, lists solely in-frame clones and lacks some. This sample has 30,000 to 35,000 clones; approximately 70% occur once, and the top ten carry approximately 5%. Sample: blood. All receptors derive from a person aged 40 to 49 with breast cancer.

The V call is TRBV30, the J call TRBJ1-1; no clear D. The CDR3 length is 15 residues. V was clipped by 0 bases and J by 3 bases, with 14 bases between them. Germline V gene sequence: CDR1 GTSNPN, CDR2 SVGIG (reference sequence). CDR3 loop: CAWSVRGIVHTEAFF. CDR3 in DNA: TGTGCCTGGAGTGTACGGGGAATCGTTCACACTGAAGCTTTCTTT.

The J gene is TRBJ1-1, the V gene TRBV5-4; D gene uncertain. The CDR3 has 12 residues. Deletions cut 4 bases from V and 2 bases from J, with 6 bases between. From germline, CDR1 is SGHNT and CDR2 YYREEE (reference sequence). The CDR3 loop is CASSRYNTEAFF. The CDR3 nucleotides read TGTGCCAGCAGCAGGTATAACACTGAAGCTTTCTTT. Looking up the rest from reference TRBV5-4 and TRBJ1-1 gives the full variable domain: ETGVTQSPTHLIKTRGQQVTLRCSSQSGHNTVSWYQQALGQGPQFIFQYYREEENGRGNFPPRFSGLQFPNYSSELNVNALELDDSALYLCASSRYNTEAFFGQGTRLTVV.